This is a list of T cell receptor beta chains from one sample in a study of a mutant IDH1 vaccine in newly diagnosed glioma. Data came from immunoSEQ multiplex PCR; TCRdb stores just in-frame clones and leaves some out. The data show about 46,000 clones, around 92% seen once. Their recognized antigens are unknown. The sample in question was PBMCs, obtained from a glioma patient whose treatment included an IDH1 peptide vaccine. These receptor sequences come from a man aged 45 to 65 with glioma. CDR3s include the opening cysteine and the closing phenylalanine or tryptophan. Each record gives: V gene, J gene, clone size, D gene, CDR3 protein, CDR3 DNA. A D gene is named only where the DNA matches it firmly. Clone size is given for some rows only: seen once, a few or many times, or a class if the clone is expanded.

>TRBV9|TRBJ2-1|.|.
CASSEFPRGSNEQFF
TGTGCCAGCAGCGAGTTTCCCCGGGGGAGCAATGAGCAGTTCTTC
>TRBV30|TRBJ2-5|.|.
CAWSVSWVGMQYF
TGTGCCTGGAGTGTATCTTGGGTGGGTATGCAGTACTTC
>TRBV10-3|TRBJ1-3|.|TRBD1
CAIRPQGAMGGNTIYF
TGTGCCATCAGACCCCAGGGGGCGATGGGTGGAAACACCATATATTTT
>TRBV27|TRBJ1-3|.|TRBD1
CASSRQGGGNTIYF
TGTGCCAGCAGTAGACAGGGAGGAGGAAACACCATATATTTT
>TRBV6-5|TRBJ1-2|.|TRBD1
CASSIGQGHYGYTF
TGTGCCAGCAGTATCGGACAGGGACACTATGGCTACACCTTC
>TRBV19|TRBJ2-2|.|TRBD1
CASSWDRGANTGELFF
TGTGCCAGTAGTTGGGACAGGGGGGCGAACACCGGGGAGCTGTTTTTT
>TRBV11-2|TRBJ2-6|.|TRBD2
CASSLDGTSVSGANVLTF
TGTGCCAGCAGCTTAGACGGGACTAGCGTCTCTGGGGCCAACGTCCTGACTTTC
>TRBV30|TRBJ2-7|.|TRBD2
CAWTVAGYEQYF
TGTGCCTGGACCGTAGCGGGTTACGAGCAGTACTTC
>TRBV28|TRBJ2-7|.|TRBD1
CASTEAGGYEQYF
TGTGCCAGCACGGAGGCAGGGGGCTACGAGCAGTACTTC
>TRBV6-5|TRBJ1-2|.|.
CASSPTGPVNYGYTF
TGTGCCAGCAGCCCGACAGGTCCGGTTAACTATGGCTACACCTTC
>TRBV19|TRBJ2-1|.|TRBD2
CASSFFLAGGGNEQFF
TGTGCCAGTAGTTTCTTTCTAGCGGGGGGCGGGAATGAGCAGTTCTTC
>TRBV14|TRBJ1-2|once|.
CASSQDQGSIYGYTF
TGTGCCAGCAGCCAGGATCAGGGATCCATCTATGGCTACACCTTC
>TRBV19|TRBJ1-1|.|.
CASSIIHSVGGTEAFF
TGTGCCAGTAGTATAATCCACAGCGTCGGGGGGACTGAAGCTTTCTTT
>TRBV19|TRBJ2-3|.|.
CASSSAGATDTQYF
TGTGCCAGTAGTAGCGCCGGGGCCACAGATACGCAGTATTTT
>TRBV4-2|TRBJ2-5|.|TRBD2
CASSQVSGGSETQYF
TGTGCCAGCAGCCAAGTATCGGGAGGTTCGGAGACCCAGTACTTC
>TRBV27|TRBJ2-5|.|.
CASSLLARTVGDVETQYF
TGTGCCAGCAGTTTACTTGCTCGGACAGTGGGCGACGTGGAGACCCAGTACTTC
>TRBV2|TRBJ2-1|.|.
CASSLVTYNEQFF
TGTGCCAGCAGTCTGGTTACCTACAATGAGCAGTTCTTC
>TRBV30|TRBJ2-7|once|.
CACPVVGSSYEQYF
TGTGCCTGCCCCGTGGTCGGGAGCTCCTACGAGCAGTACTTC
>TRBV6-5|TRBJ2-7|.|TRBD2
CASRGTSAYEQYF
TGTGCCAGCAGGGGGACTAGCGCCTACGAGCAGTACTTC
>TRBV28|TRBJ2-7|.|.
CASSLSMTSYEQYF
TGTGCCAGCAGTTTGTCGATGACCTCCTACGAGCAGTACTTC
>TRBV20-1|TRBJ2-7|.|.
CSARDGPEQYF
TGCAGTGCTAGAGATGGGCCCGAGCAGTACTTC
>TRBV19|TRBJ2-3|.|.
CASSIGDFQQYF
TGTGCCAGTAGTATCGGAGACTTTCAGCAGTATTTT
>TRBV10-3|TRBJ2-7|.|TRBD1
CASQSPGQGRAYEQYF
TGTGCCTCTCAAAGCCCCGGACAGGGGCGAGCCTACGAGCAGTACTTC
>TRBV30|TRBJ1-2|.|.
CAWSKGPRVGYTF
TGTGCCTGGAGTAAGGGCCCCCGTGTCGGCTACACCTTC
>TRBV5-1|TRBJ1-2|.|TRBD1
CASSTSPGTGYGYTF
TGCGCCAGCAGCACAAGCCCCGGGACAGGGTATGGCTACACCTTC
>TRBV29-1|TRBJ1-4|.|.
CSVQRQLGEKLFF
TGCAGCGTTCAAAGACAGTTAGGGGAAAAACTGTTTTTT
>TRBV5-6|TRBJ2-2|once|.
CASSLMAGELFF
TGTGCCAGCAGCTTGATGGCCGGGGAGCTGTTTTTT
>TRBV5-1|TRBJ2-3|.|TRBD2
CASSLGTSGRDTQYF
TGCGCCAGCAGCTTGGGTACTAGCGGGAGGGATACGCAGTATTTT
>TRBV10-2|TRBJ1-2|.|.
CASSESLTGISEGYTF
TGCGCCAGCAGTGAGTCGCTAACAGGGATTTCAGAGGGCTACACCTTC